These 5 T cell receptor beta chains were sequenced from one sample in a study of cytomegalovirus exposure and HLA in healthy donors. Primers for the PCR totalled 60 Vbeta and 13 Jbeta. TCRdb keeps only in-frame clones here, not all; method: immunoSEQ multiplex PCR. The data show some 110,000 clones, about 70% seen once. The sample comprised PBMCs. Receptor source: a woman aged 45-65 years in good health and CMV-seropositive.

This clone was seen a few times. The chain has TRBV2 and TRBJ2-1; D perhaps matches TRBD2 (6 bases). The CDR3 has 13 amino acids. The germline gives CDR1 SNHLY, CDR2 FYNNEI. V shed 9 bases and J shed 0 bases, with 9 bases lying between them. CDR3 DNA: TGTGCCAGTGCGGGGTACTCCTACAATGAGCAGTTCTTC. Its translation is CASAGYSYNEQFF.

On this clone itself: One end of the junction fails to match germline, which may point to a read error. The genes are TRBV6-1 and TRBJ2-7, with a weak D call TRBD1 (5 bases). In germline, CDR1 is MNHNS, CDR2 SASEGT. This CDR3 has 14 amino acids. CDR3 sequence: CASSGGTLSYGQYF. CDR3 bases: TGTGCCAGCAGTGGGGGCACCCTCTCCTACGGGCAGTACTTC.

The V call is TRBV28, the J call TRBJ1-4; maybe TRBD1 (6 bases). The V gene lost 6 bases and the J gene lost 0 bases, with 20 bases spanning the gap. Germline assignment: CDR1 MDHEN and CDR2 SYDVKM. The CDR3 length is 18 residues. CDR3 sequence: CASSFGTQPIATNEKLFF. For the CDR3, the DNA is TGTGCCAGCAGCTTCGGGACACAGCCTATTGCAACTAATGAAAAACTGTTTTTT. Complete variable domain (other parts from reference TRBV28 and TRBJ1-4): DVKVTQSSRYLVKRTGEKVFLECVQDMDHENMFWYRQDPGLGLRLIYFSYDVKMKEKGDIPEGYSVSREKKERFSLILESASTNQTSMYLCASSFGTQPIATNEKLFFGSGTQLSVL.

The chain employs TRBV11-2 and TRBJ1-5; a possible D gene is TRBD1 (6 bases). V shed 1 base and J shed 7 bases, with 23 bases lying between them. CDR1 and CDR2 (germline): SGHAT, FQNNGV. The CDR3 consists of 18 residues. The CDR3 DNA is TGTGCCAGCAGCTTAGTTCGTCGTGGGCAGGGGACCCTCCAGCCCCAGCATTTT. It codes for CASSLVRRGQGTLQPQHF.

This rearrangement joins TRBV10-3 to TRBJ1-6; D call uncertain. In germline, CDR1 is ENHRY, CDR2 SYGVKD. The CDR3 consists of 14 residues. V lost 5 bases and J lost 7, with 12 bases in between. The CDR3 spells CAISSRLTNSPLHF. The DNA for the CDR3 is TGTGCCATCAGTAGCAGGCTGACAAATTCACCCCTCCACTTT.